This entry lists 31 T cell receptor beta chains sequenced from one sample in a study of vaccination and CD4 T cells after COVID-19. Their antigens remain unidentified. Treatment reported: approximately 9-day PBMC culture with coronavirus spike peptide pools or control peptides (ViraFEST assay). Cultured CD4+ T-cell DNA underwent Oncomine TCR Beta short-read sequencing. MiXCR was run by TCRdb on the PCR reads, yielding one entry per CDR3 protein. The sample contains some 25,000 distinct CDR3 sequences, approximately 64% of which appear only once. The specimen comprised CD4+ T cells from blood, cultured in vitro, sampled after SARS-CoV-2 vaccination. The receptors derive from a human donor who received a COVID-19 vaccine.

The chain joins TRBV10-1 to TRBJ1-1, with 7 bases aligning to TRBD1. This CDR3 region has 15 residues. The V and J ends lost 8 bases and 0 bases, in that order; junction bases with no gene match: 9. Germline CDR1 is WNHNN and CDR2 is SYGVQD (reference sequence). CDR3 residues: CASRPRQGLNTEAFF. The CDR3 region has the DNA TGCGCCAGCCGACCAAGACAGGGTTTGAACACTGAAGCTTTCTTT.

The V gene is TRBV21-1, the J gene TRBJ1-1; TRBD1, the table's D call, lacks a check against the DNA. TRBV21-1 is assigned pseudogene status. The CDR3 is made up of 15 amino acids. The CDR3 coding sequence is TGTGCCAGCAGCGTCCGACTCCCCCGAGACACTGAAGCTTTCTTT. The encoded protein is CASSVRLPRDTEAFF.

The V call is TRBV19, the J call TRBJ2-3; 7 bases align to TRBD2. Germline V gene data show CDR1 as LNHDA and CDR2 as SQIVND (reference sequence). The length of the CDR3 is 14 residues. The V segment lost 3 bases and the J segment 1 base; nucleotides outside the gene matches: 1. Written as DNA, the CDR3 is TGTGCCAGTAGTATTGCGGGGGGCACAGATACGCAGTATTTT. Protein sequence: CASSIAGGTDTQYF.

This clonotype was observed a handful of times. The rearrangement uses TRBV20-1 and TRBJ1-1, with TRBD1 matching over 9 bases. V dropped 0 bases and J dropped 3; count of bases not matched to a gene: 8. This CDR3 region has 16 residues. CDR1 is DFQATT and CDR2 is SNEGSKA in the germline V gene (reference sequence). CDR3 DNA sequence: TGCAGTGCTAGAGACGGCTTACAGGGGGCTTACACTGAAGCTTTCTTT. It translates to CSARDGLQGAYTEAFF.

This clonotype was picked up a small number of times. The chain is built from TRBV12-1 and TRBJ1-2; the D call in the table, TRBD1, was not verified against the DNA. TRBV12-1 is designated a pseudogene. The CDR3 is made up of 13 amino acids. The CDR3 DNA reads TGTGCCAGCAGCTTTCAGGGGAACTATGGCTACACCTTC. Encoded protein: CASSFQGNYGYTF.

The chain couples TRBV27 to TRBJ1-2; D is possibly TRBD1 (6 bases). Between the trimmed V and J ends, which lost 10 bases and 0 bases, there was a span of 15 bases. This CDR3 has 14 amino acids. Germline CDR1 and CDR2: MNHEY and SMNVEV (reference sequence). In nucleotides, the CDR3 is TGTGCCACCAAAAGGGCAGGGGCTAACTATGGCTACACCTTC. This translates into CATKRAGANYGYTF.

V gene TRBV20-1 combines with J gene TRBJ1-1; TRBD1 agrees at 9 bases. This CDR3 region has 14 residues. The germline V gene encodes CDR1 DFQATT and CDR2 SNEGSKA (reference sequence). J gave up 6 bases and V 3 bases, and 8 bases lay outside the gene matches. CDR3 sequence: CSARDRGKAAEAFF. In DNA, the CDR3 is TGCAGTGCTAGGGACAGGGGTAAGGCGGCTGAAGCTTTCTTT.

The gene calls are TRBV5-3 and TRBJ2-2; 16 nucleotides match TRBD2. TRBV5-3 is noted as an ORF with a role that remains uncertain. The CDR3 loop spans 19 amino acids. V trimming: 3 bases; J trimming: 3 bases; junction bases outside the gene matches: 8. The CDR3 nucleotides are TGTGCCAGAAGCTGGCCGGGACTAGCGGGGGGGCATCACACCGGGGAGCTGTTTTTT. Translating gives CARSWPGLAGGHHTGELFF.

This clonotype was counted once. This chain uses TRBV7-8 with TRBJ2-7; 15 nucleotides line up with TRBD2. V lost 4 bases, J lost 4 bases, and 2 bases stayed unmatched. The length of the CDR3 is 15 residues. The V gene's germline CDR1 is SGHVS and CDR2 FQNEAQ. The CDR3 loop reads CASSWGLAGGYEQYF. The CDR3 DNA follows: TGTGCCAGCAGCTGGGGACTAGCGGGGGGATACGAGCAGTACTTC.

The chain is built from TRBV20-1 and TRBJ2-1; 8 bases agree with TRBD2. Germline CDR1 reads DFQATT; CDR2 reads SNEGSKA (reference sequence). The CDR3 has 14 residues. Trimming cost V 1 base and J 7 bases; bases outside gene matches: 6. The CDR3 protein is CSARAGGLINEQFF. Here the CDR3 DNA reads TGCAGTGCTAGAGCGGGGGGGCTAATTAATGAGCAGTTCTTC.

This chain joins TRBV7-2 and TRBJ2-3; TRBD1 might be the D (7 bases). Germline CDR1 is SGHTA and CDR2 is FQGNSA. The CDR3 totals 12 residues. V was clipped by 4 bases and J by 6 bases, with 8 bases between them. The CDR3 region is CASSSGGDTQYF. DNA for the CDR3: TGTGCCAGCAGCTCAGGGGGGGATACGCAGTATTTT.

A few counts support this clonotype. The chain uses TRBV6-1 and TRBJ1-5; a weak D match, TRBD1 (5 bases). Looked up from germline, CDR1 is MNHNS and CDR2 is SASEGT. The CDR3 contains 18 residues. V lost 5 bases to trimming and J lost 2 bases, with 22 bases between them. The DNA for the CDR3 is TGTGCCAGCAGTCCAAAAGGGGTACGTACGGACCGCAATCAGCCCCAGCATTTT. This sequence encodes CASSPKGVRTDRNQPQHF.

Comments on this clonotype: The junction shows a germline mismatch at one end, possibly a read error. The chain couples TRBV11-3 to TRBJ2-7; 11 bases align to TRBD2. This CDR3 is built from 14 residues. Per the germline V gene, CDR1 is SGHNT and CDR2 is YENEEA. The CDR3 nucleotides read TGCGCCAGCAGCTTATCAACTAGCGGGGGCGAGCAGTACTTC. Amino acid sequence: CASSLSTSGGEQYF.

The chain is built from TRBV19 and TRBJ1-6, with 7 bases that match TRBD1. The ends lost 3 bases at V and 7 bases at J; junction bases unmatched: 12. Germline lookup yields CDR1 LNHDA and CDR2 SQIVND (reference sequence). This CDR3 comprises 17 residues. CDR3 DNA sequence: TGTGCCAGTAGTATTGGAGAGGTGGGACAGCTAAATTCACCCCTCCACTTT. Translated: CASSIGEVGQLNSPLHF.

The rearrangement uses TRBV6-5 and TRBJ2-7; 11 bases are shared with TRBD1. Germline V CDR1 and CDR2: MNHEY, SVGAGI. This CDR3 region has 15 residues. V lost 3 bases and J lost 5; bases outside the gene matches: 6. The CDR3 loop reads CASSYWTGGPHEQYF. The CDR3, as DNA: TGTGCCAGCAGTTATTGGACAGGGGGCCCCCACGAGCAGTACTTC.

This clonotype was counted once. The V and J genes are TRBV20-1 and TRBJ2-3; D is unresolved. The CDR3 consists of 11 residues. V gave up 4 bases and J gave up 4 bases, with 6 bases separating them. Germline CDR1 and CDR2: DFQATT and SNEGSKA (reference sequence). The CDR3 DNA is TGCAGTGCTATTTTCTCAGATACGCAGTATTTT. It encodes CSAIFSDTQYF.

This clonotype appeared once. The chain couples TRBV20-1 to TRBJ1-2; D is perhaps TRBD1 (5 bases). V dropped 0 bases and J dropped 3 bases, with 11 bases sitting between them. CDR1 is DFQATT and CDR2 is SNEGSKA in the germline V gene (reference sequence). This CDR3 is 14 amino acids long. The CDR3 DNA reads TGCAGTGCTAGAGATCTTCAGGGCGACTATGGCTACACCTTC. It encodes CSARDLQGDYGYTF.

The gene calls are TRBV2 and TRBJ2-7; D remains unclear. Trimming removed 4 bases at V and 1 base at J, with 5 bases between. Germline V CDR1 and CDR2: SNHLY, FYNNEI. The CDR3 consists of 12 residues. CDR3 region: CASSGLSYEQYF. The CDR3 DNA reads TGTGCCAGCAGTGGCCTTTCCTACGAGCAGTACTTC.

The chain combines TRBV20-1 with TRBJ1-2; the D is unclear. Germline V CDR1 and CDR2: DFQATT, SNEGSKA (reference sequence). There are 12 residues in the CDR3. V gave up 2 bases and J gave up 2 bases, with 6 bases separating them. In DNA, the CDR3 is TGCAGTGCTAGACAGCTAAACTATGGCTACACCTTC. This gives the protein CSARQLNYGYTF.

The CDR3 reads CSARVNGQETQYF. CDR3 DNA: TGCAGTGCTAGGGTCAACGGCCAAGAGACCCAGTACTTC. The gene calls are TRBV20-1 and TRBJ2-5; D not certain. Germline CDR1 DFQATT, CDR2 SNEGSKA (reference sequence). Trimming pared 3 bases from V and 1 base from J, leaving 9 bases between. This CDR3 contains 13 residues.

The chain combines TRBV19 with TRBJ1-1; 10 nucleotides agree with TRBD1. CDR1 and CDR2 (germline): LNHDA, SQIVND (reference sequence). V dropped 4 bases and J dropped 1; count of bases not matched to a gene: 6. This CDR3 is 16 amino acids long. CDR3 loop: CASSTRQGAGNTEAFF. CDR3 coding DNA: TGTGCCAGTAGTACGCGACAGGGGGCAGGGAACACTGAAGCTTTCTTT. Using reference TRBV19 and TRBJ1-1 for the parts outside the CDR3, the full variable domain is DGGITQSPKYLFRKEGQNVTLSCEQNLNHDAMYWYRQDPGQGLRLIYYSQIVNDFQKGDIAEGYSVSREKKESFPLTVTSAQKNPTAFYLCASSTRQGAGNTEAFFGQGTRLTVV.

This chain joins TRBV10-3 and TRBJ2-3; no clear D. Looked up from germline, CDR1 is ENHRY and CDR2 is SYGVKD. There are 12 residues in the CDR3. The V and J ends lost 10 bases and 0 bases respectively, with 8 bases between them. In nucleotides, the CDR3 is TGTGCCACCGGACGGAGCACAGATACGCAGTATTTT. Translation gives CATGRSTDTQYF.

The sample holds one count of this clonotype. This chain joins TRBV18 and TRBJ1-2; the D gene is possibly TRBD1 (5 bases). V lost 6 bases and J lost 6, with 17 bases in between. This CDR3 contains 14 residues. Germline V gene lookup returns CDR1 KGHSH and CDR2 LQKENI. The CDR3 loop reads CASSAGLNRDGYTF. In DNA form, the CDR3 reads TGTGCCAGCTCCGCAGGGTTAAATCGGGATGGCTACACCTTC.

The CDR3 spells CASSGGADTQYF. The CDR3 DNA reads TGTGCCAGCAGCGGGGGGGCAGATACGCAGTATTTT. J is TRBJ2-3 and V is TRBV7-8; 7 nucleotides line up with TRBD2. Unmatched junction bases numbered 0, after V lost 5 bases and J lost 4 bases. Germline loops: CDR1 SGHVS, CDR2 FQNEAQ. The CDR3 loop spans 12 amino acids.

The V gene is TRBV20-1, the J gene TRBJ1-4; D not resolved. This CDR3 has 13 residues. V lost 4 bases and J 8 bases, leaving 14 bases between the germline ends. Germline V gives CDR1 DFQATT, CDR2 SNEGSKA (reference sequence). DNA of the CDR3: TGCAGTGCTAATCGTGACCCCGGGGAAAAACTGTTTTTT. Amino acids: CSANRDPGEKLFF.

The genes are TRBV20-1 and TRBJ2-7; no firm D call. The germline V and J ends were trimmed by 6 bases and 6 bases, with 12 bases remaining between them. Germline CDR1 DFQATT, CDR2 SNEGSKA (reference sequence). The CDR3 is 11 amino acids. The CDR3 region is CSAPGSLEQYF. Written as DNA, the CDR3 is TGCAGTGCCCCCGGGTCACTCGAGCAGTACTTC.

The gene calls are TRBV6-1 and TRBJ1-5; 7 nucleotides agree with TRBD1. Germline-derived CDR1 and CDR2 are MNHNS and SASEGT. CDR3 size: 15 residues. V shed 7 bases and J 2 bases; nucleotides not matched to a gene: 8. The CDR3 coding sequence is TGTGCCAGCAACCCAATCGGGACAGGCAATCAGCCCCAGCATTTT. It yields the protein CASNPIGTGNQPQHF.

The chain couples TRBV9 to TRBJ2-1; tentatively, D is TRBD1 (6 bases). This CDR3 contains 15 residues. Trimming removed 2 bases from V and 8 bases from J, with 17 bases in between. In germline, CDR1 is SGDLS, CDR2 YYNGEE. The CDR3 here is CASSVTGVGRDEQFF. The CDR3, as DNA: TGTGCCAGCAGCGTGACAGGTGTGGGTAGAGATGAGCAGTTCTTC.

The V and J genes are TRBV2 and TRBJ2-3; 12 bases are shared with TRBD2. V lost 0 bases to trimming and J lost 5 bases; unmatched junction nucleotides: 6. CDR3 length: 17 residues. CDR1 and CDR2 (germline): SNHLY, FYNNEI. CDR3 coding DNA: TGTGCCAGCAGTGAAGCAGGACTAGCGGGGATAATAGATACGCAGTATTTT. Its translation is CASSEAGLAGIIDTQYF.

This sequence joins TRBV24-1 and TRBJ2-7; 10 positions agree with TRBD1. The germline gives CDR1 KGHDR, CDR2 SFDVKD. The CDR3 consists of 14 residues. V lost 2 bases to trimming and J lost 5 bases; unmatched junction nucleotides: 2. CDR3 residues: CATSDWDRGNEQYF. The CDR3 DNA sequence: TGTGCCACCAGTGATTGGGACAGGGGCAACGAGCAGTACTTC.

The chain joins TRBV6-5 to TRBJ1-5; D remains ambiguous. This CDR3 has 12 amino acids. V was shortened by 4 bases and J by 5 bases, with 6 bases between the two germline ends. Germline CDR1 reads MNHEY; CDR2 reads SVGAGI. DNA of the CDR3: TGTGCCAGCAGTTCGGGAGATCAGCCCCAGCATTTT. Protein product: CASSSGDQPQHF.